A selection of T cell receptor beta chains follows, all from one sample in a study of T-cell memory formation after mild COVID-19. TCRdb reanalysed the 5' RACE reads using MiXCR and keeps one entry per CDR3 protein. This sample has under 300,000 distinct CDR3 sequences, with approximately 7.6% found just once. The sample taken for sequencing was PBMCs or a T cell subset sorted from them (not recorded which). All receptors come from a young man who had mild COVID-19 (a few samples of this study predate the infection). Cell type and time point are not known. The conserved cysteine and the conserved F or W are not part of the CDR3 here.

SVGGGVNTEAF | TRBV29-1
ASSYSGQGYSPLH | TRBV6-2/TRBV6-3
SVGRLAGAGGEQF | TRBV29-1
ASSLAPGQVIEQY | TRBV5-6
ASSYATGELF | TRBV6-5
ASSPGQGALYGYT | TRBV4-3
ASSYSAGSNEQF | TRBV6-2/TRBV6-3
ASSLEEGLPGTLH | TRBV7-2
ASSPEGKDTEAF | TRBV5-1
ASSYPGTGSSTDTQY | TRBV6-5
ASSLDELAGNYNEQF | TRBV5-6
ASSNGLAGGRAVYEQF | TRBV7-6
ASSLKRGAALW | TRBV27
ASSAGVRLYEQY | TRBV27
AISRDIGTQTQY | TRBV10-3
ASSQDGTGYSPLH | TRBV4-3
ASSQELSGANVLT | TRBV4-2
ASSPGQGVAGELF | TRBV5-1
ASSETGSTDTQY | TRBV6-1
ASSLADTVYGYT | TRBV11-2
ASSPLGGGEDTGELF | TRBV27
ASSQGLAGDETQY | TRBV4-1
AWRGAAEETQY | TRBV30
ASSIGLKRGTQY | TRBV6-2/TRBV6-3
ASSQDSSGANVLT | TRBV4-2
ASRRPATNEKLF | TRBV4-2
ASSDRTGAPVPYGYT | TRBV6-5